This T cell receptor beta chain originates from a study of T cell responses to AZD1222 COVID-19 vaccine. This clone was counted once. Pooled together were second doses at about 4 or about 12 weeks. Unmatched junction bases numbered 11, after V lost 1 base and J lost 2 bases. Germline V gene sequence: CDR1 GTSNPN, CDR2 SVGIG (reference sequence). This CDR3 is 18 amino acids long. The protocol was immunoSEQ multiplex PCR, while the TCRdb copy is restricted to in-frame clones and leaves out a portion. Of about 120,000 clones detected, 85% to 95% appear once; the ten largest clones hold around 1.5%. The rearrangement uses TRBV30 and TRBJ2-3; 11 positions match TRBD2. The TCR originated in an adult who received the AZD1222 COVID-19 vaccine. The sequences come from peripheral blood, collected 28 days after the second AZD1222 dose. The CDR3 DNA reads as TGTGCCTGGAGTGCCTCTAGCGGGAGGACCCACCCCACAGATACGCAGTATTTT. Protein: CAWSASSGRTHPTDTQYF.